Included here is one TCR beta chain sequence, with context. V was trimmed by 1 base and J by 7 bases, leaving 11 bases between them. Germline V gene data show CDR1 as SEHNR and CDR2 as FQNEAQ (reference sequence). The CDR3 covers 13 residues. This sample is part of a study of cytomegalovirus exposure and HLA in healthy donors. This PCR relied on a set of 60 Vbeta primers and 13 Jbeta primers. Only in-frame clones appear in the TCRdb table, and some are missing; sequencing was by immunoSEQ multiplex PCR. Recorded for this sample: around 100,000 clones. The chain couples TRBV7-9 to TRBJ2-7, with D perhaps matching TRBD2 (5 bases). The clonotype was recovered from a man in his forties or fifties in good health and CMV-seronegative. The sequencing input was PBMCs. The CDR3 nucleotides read TGTGCCAGCAGCTTAGGAGGGTGGGAAGAGCAGTACTTC. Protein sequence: CASSLGGWEEQYF. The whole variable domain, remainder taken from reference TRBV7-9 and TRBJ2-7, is DTGVSQNPRHKITKRGQNVTFRCDPISEHNRLYWYRQTLGQGPEFLTYFQNEAQLEKSRLLSDRFSAERPKGSFSTLEIQRTEQGDSAMYLCASSLGGWEEQYFGPGTRLTVT.